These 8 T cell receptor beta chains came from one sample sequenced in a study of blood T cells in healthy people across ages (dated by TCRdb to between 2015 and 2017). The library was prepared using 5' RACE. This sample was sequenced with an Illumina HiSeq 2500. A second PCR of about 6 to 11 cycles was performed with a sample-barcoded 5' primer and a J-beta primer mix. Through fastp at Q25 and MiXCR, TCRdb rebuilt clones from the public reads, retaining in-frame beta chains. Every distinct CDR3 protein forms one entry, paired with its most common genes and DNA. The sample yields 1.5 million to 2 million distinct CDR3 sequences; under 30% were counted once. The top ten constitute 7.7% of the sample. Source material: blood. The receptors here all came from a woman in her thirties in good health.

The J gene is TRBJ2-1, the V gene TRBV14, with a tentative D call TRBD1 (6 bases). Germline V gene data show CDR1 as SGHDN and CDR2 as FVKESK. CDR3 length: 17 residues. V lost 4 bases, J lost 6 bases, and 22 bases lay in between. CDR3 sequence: CASSPKGQSARGNEQFF. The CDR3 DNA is TGTGCCAGCAGCCCTAAAGGGCAAAGCGCCAGGGGCAATGAGCAGTTCTTC.

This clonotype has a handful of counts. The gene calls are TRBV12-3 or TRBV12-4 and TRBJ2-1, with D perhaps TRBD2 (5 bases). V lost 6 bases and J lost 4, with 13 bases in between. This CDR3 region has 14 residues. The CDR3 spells CASSNREEYNEQFF. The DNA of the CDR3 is TGTGCCAGCAGCAACCGGGAAGAATACAATGAGCAGTTCTTC.

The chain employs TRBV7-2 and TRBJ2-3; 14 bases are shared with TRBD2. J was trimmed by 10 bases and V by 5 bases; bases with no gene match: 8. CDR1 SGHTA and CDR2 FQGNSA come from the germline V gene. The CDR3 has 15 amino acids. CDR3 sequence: CASSPGLAGEEAQYF. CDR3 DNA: TGTGCCAGCAGCCCGGGACTAGCGGGAGAAGAGGCGCAGTATTTT.

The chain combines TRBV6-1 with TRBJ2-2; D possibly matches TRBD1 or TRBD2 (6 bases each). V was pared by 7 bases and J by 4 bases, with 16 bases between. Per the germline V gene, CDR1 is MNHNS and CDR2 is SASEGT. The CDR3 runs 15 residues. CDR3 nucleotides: TGTGCCAGCATTAGAGGGGGGTTGCGCACCGGGGAGCTGTTTTTT. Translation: CASIRGGLRTGELFF.

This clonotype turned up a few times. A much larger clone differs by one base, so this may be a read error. The CDR3 here is CASSFLVGETFF. The CDR3 DNA sequence: TGTGCCAGCAGTTTTCTCGTGGGTGAAACTTTCTTT. The chain carries TRBV12-3 or TRBV12-4 and TRBJ1-1; D not certain. The CDR3 runs 12 residues.

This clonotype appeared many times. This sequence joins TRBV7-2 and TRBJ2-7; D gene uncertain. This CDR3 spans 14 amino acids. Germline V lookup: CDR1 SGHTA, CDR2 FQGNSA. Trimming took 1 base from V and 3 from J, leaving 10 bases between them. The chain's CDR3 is CASSLDSTNYEQYF. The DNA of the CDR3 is TGTGCCAGCAGCTTAGATTCGACAAACTACGAGCAGTACTTC.

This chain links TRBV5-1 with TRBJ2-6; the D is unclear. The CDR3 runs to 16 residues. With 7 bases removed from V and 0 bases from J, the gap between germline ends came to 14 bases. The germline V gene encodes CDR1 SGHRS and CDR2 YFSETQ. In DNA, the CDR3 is TGCGCCAGCCAACATTCAAAAAACTCTGGGGCCAACGTCCTGACTTTC. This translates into CASQHSKNSGANVLTF.

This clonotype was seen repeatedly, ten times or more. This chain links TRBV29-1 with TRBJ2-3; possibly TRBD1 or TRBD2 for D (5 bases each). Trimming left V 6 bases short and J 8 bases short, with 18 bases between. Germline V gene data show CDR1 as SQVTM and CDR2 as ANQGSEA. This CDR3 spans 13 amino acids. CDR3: CSVEDTSGVTQYF. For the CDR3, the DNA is TGCAGCGTGGAGGACACCTCCGGCGTTACGCAGTATTTT.